This paragraph reports one T cell receptor (beta chain). This clone has a handful of counts. Its antigen remains undetermined. No base quality information exists; no much larger clone differs at one position. Trimming takes 3 bases from V and 0 bases from J, and the germline ends sit 11 bases apart. Based on the germline V gene (reference sequence), the CDR1 and CDR2 sequences are LNHDA and SQIVND. Counted from cysteine to phenylalanine, this CDR3 has 15 amino acids. This entry keeps only the CDR3 DNA: 45 bases, framed from base 1. Receptor amplification or capture employed the immunoSEQ multiplex PCR assay. The clones in this table, taken by TCRdb from immuneACCESS, are in-frame only. Not every clone is retained; where verified, under half of the shortfall comes from an unresolved V gene, and the cause of the rest is unknown. The sample yields 45,000 or so clones; roughly four fifths were counted once. The top ten constitute 3.5% of the sample.

The study tested focal radiation therapy combined with CTLA-4 blockade (ipilimumab) in patients with chemo-refractory metastatic non-small-cell lung cancer. The data originate from a study of radiotherapy plus CTLA-4 blockade in lung cancer (dated by TCRdb to the late 2010s). Study-level background: Among enrolled patients, 15% to 20% had an objective response and 30% to 40% reached disease control. Study-level results and caveats: TCR clones derived from tumors expanded in peripheral blood after treatment with radiotherapy and ipilimumab. Early dynamic changes in blood T cell clones, together with increased serum interferon-beta after radiation, were reported as the strongest predictors of response.

The TCR comes from a human donor with non-small cell lung cancer who had a complete response to radiotherapy plus ipilimumab. The source was peripheral blood, collected from a patient treated with radiotherapy plus ipilimumab. The chain was built from TRBV19 and TRBJ1-1; no D segment can be confidently identified. The encoded CDR3 is CASSILARMNTEAFF. The sequenced DNA is TGTGCCAGTAGTATTCTCGCCAGGATGAACACTGAAGCTTTCTTT.